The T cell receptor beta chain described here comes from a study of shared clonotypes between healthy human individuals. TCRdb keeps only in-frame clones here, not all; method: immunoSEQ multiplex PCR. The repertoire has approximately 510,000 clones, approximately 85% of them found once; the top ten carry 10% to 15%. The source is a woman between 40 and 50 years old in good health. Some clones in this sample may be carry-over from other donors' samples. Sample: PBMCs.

The CDR3 protein is CASSSDRPSSYEQYF. The CDR3 DNA is TGTGCCAGCAGTTCAGACAGGCCGAGCTCCTACGAGCAGTACTTC. The chain carries TRBV27 and TRBJ2-7; D is possibly TRBD1 (6 bases). The V gene's germline CDR1 is MNHEY and CDR2 SMNVEV (reference sequence). Deletions cut 4 bases from V and 0 bases from J, with 13 bases between. This CDR3 has 15 residues.